The 3 T cell receptor beta chains below were found in one sample sequenced in a study of ipilimumab plus nivolumab after autologous stem cell transplantation. Data came from immunoSEQ multiplex PCR; TCRdb stores just in-frame clones and leaves some out. The sample lists more than 12,000 clones, roughly 74% occurring once. The specimen was PBMCs, collected in a trial of ipilimumab plus nivolumab as post-transplant consolidation. The receptors here all came from a male donor with primary mediastinal lymphoma.

The CDR3 nucleotides read TGTGCCAGCACCAAGGGTGACGGGAGAATGACAGATACGCAGTATTTT. Translation gives CASTKGDGRMTDTQYF. V and J are TRBV9 and TRBJ2-3; TRBD2 might be the D (6 bases). The V end was cut by 6 bases, the J end by 3 bases, with 20 bases between. The CDR3 is 16 residues long. Germline CDR1 is SGDLS and CDR2 is YYNGEE.

The CDR3 protein is CAISDGTDYSGANVLTF. Written as DNA, the CDR3 is TGTGCCATCAGTGATGGGACCGACTACTCTGGGGCCAACGTCCTGACTTTC. The chain combines TRBV10-3 with TRBJ2-6; D tentatively reads TRBD1 or TRBD2 (5 bases each). The CDR3 length is 17 residues. Germline V CDR1 and CDR2: ENHRY, SYGVKD. V lost 3 bases to trimming and J lost 0 bases, with 12 bases between them.

This chain connects TRBV5-1 to TRBJ1-5; TRBD1 is a possible D gene (5 bases). Germline CDR1 SGHRS, CDR2 YFSETQ. This CDR3 is 15 amino acids long. V was trimmed by 4 bases and J by 6 bases, leaving 17 bases between them. This CDR3 is CASSPSPGLGQPQHF. As DNA, the CDR3 is TGCGCCAGCAGCCCTAGCCCGGGGCTCGGTCAGCCCCAGCATTTT. The entire variable domain, with the rest obtained from reference TRBV5-1 and TRBJ1-5, is as follows: KAGVTQTPRYLIKTRGQQVTLSCSPISGHRSVSWYQQTPGQGLQFLFEYFSETQRNKGNFPGRFSGRQFSNSRSEMNVSTLELGDSALYLCASSPSPGLGQPQHFGDGTRLSIL.